These 14 T cell receptor beta chains came from one sample sequenced in a study of T cell repertoires in cytomegalovirus infection (dated by TCRdb to the late 2010s). TCRdb records Illumina HiSeq 1500 as the sequencer. Through fastp at Q25 and MiXCR, TCRdb rebuilt clones from the public reads, retaining in-frame beta chains. Each CDR3 protein appears once, grouped with its most common genes and DNA. In this sample the table shows 150,000 to 200,000 distinct CDR3 sequences, about a tenth of which occur a single time. Of the sample, roughly 5% is held by the ten largest clones. Input material: PBMCs. The source of these receptors is a human donor in good health (CMV status not recorded). Some clones in this sample may be carry-over from other donors' samples.

The V and J genes are TRBV15 and TRBJ2-7; no clear D. The CDR3 is 16 residues long. Trimming shortened V by 0 bases and J by 5 bases, and 17 bases separated the two germline ends. Germline values: CDR1 LNHNV, CDR2 YYDKDF (reference sequence). The CDR3 sequence is CATSRDLGRSQNEQYF. CDR3 nucleotide sequence: TGTGCCACCAGCAGAGATCTCGGCAGGTCGCAGAACGAGCAGTACTTC.

This clonotype showed up many times. DNA for the CDR3: TGTGCCAGCAGCATGGACAGCGCTTACGAGCAGTACTTC. Its translation: CASSMDSAYEQYF. The genes are TRBV7-9 and TRBJ2-7; a possible D gene is TRBD1 (6 bases). The CDR3 consists of 13 residues. The germline V gene has CDR1 SEHNR and CDR2 FQNEAQ (reference sequence). Trimming removed 5 bases at V and 4 bases at J, with 12 bases between. Complete variable domain (other parts from reference TRBV7-9 and TRBJ2-7): DTGVSQNPRHKITKRGQNVTFRCDPISEHNRLYWYRQTLGQGPEFLTYFQNEAQLEKSRLLSDRFSAERPKGSFSTLEIQRTEQGDSAMYLCASSMDSAYEQYFGPGTRLTVT.

The chain uses TRBV18 and TRBJ1-5, with D perhaps TRBD1 (6 bases). The CDR3 covers 16 residues. The V end was cut by 5 bases, the J end by 2 bases, with 16 bases between. CDR1 is KGHSH and CDR2 is LQKENI in the germline V gene. The CDR3 loop is CASSIRRGMGNQPQHF. The CDR3 region has the DNA TGTGCCAGCTCAATCCGAAGGGGGATGGGCAATCAGCCCCAGCATTTT.

In its sample, this clonotype was seen many times. The genes are TRBV5-8 and TRBJ2-2; D is undetermined. V was pared by 2 bases and J by 5 bases, with 10 bases between. CDR1 SGHTS and CDR2 YDEGEE come from the germline V gene. This CDR3 comprises 14 residues. CDR3 sequence (DNA): TGTGCCAGCAGCTTCCTTCTAACAACCGGGGAGCTGTTTTTT. It is translated as CASSFLLTTGELFF.

This clonotype was seen at least ten times. The chain recombines TRBV7-8 with TRBJ2-5; 10 bases align to TRBD1. The trim removed 4 bases at V and 5 bases at J, leaving 7 bases unmatched. The CDR3 has 15 amino acids. Per germline, CDR1 SGHVS and CDR2 FQNEAQ. CDR3 in DNA: TGTGCCAGCAGCTCGACAGGGGGCAGAAGGGAGACCCAGTACTTC. Residues: CASSSTGGRRETQYF.

This clonotype was counted many times. V usage is TRBV6-1 and J usage is TRBJ2-7, with TRBD1 identical over 7 bases. The CDR3 runs 16 residues. The germline CDR1 and CDR2 sequences are MNHNS and SASEGT. Trimming cost V 5 bases and J 3 bases; bases outside gene matches: 13. The CDR3 sequence is CASSSPSPRQGYEQYF. The CDR3 bases are TGTGCCAGCAGTTCCCCCTCCCCGCGACAGGGCTACGAGCAGTACTTC.

The chain joins TRBV6-5 to TRBJ1-1; 8 positions agree with TRBD1. This CDR3 contains 14 residues. Trimming removed 1 base from V and 5 bases from J; junction bases left unmatched: 3. Germline V gives CDR1 MNHEY, CDR2 SVGAGI. In DNA, the CDR3 is TGTGCCAGCAGTTACTTAACAGGGGGGACTGAAGCTTTCTTT. Encoded protein: CASSYLTGGTEAFF.

This clonotype was seen a few times. This sequence joins TRBV5-1 and TRBJ1-4, with D hard to call. CDR1 and CDR2 from the germline V gene are SGHRS and YFSETQ. This CDR3 comprises 14 residues. The V gene lost 7 bases and the J gene lost 8 bases, with 18 bases spanning the gap. The CDR3 sequence is CASGPGSAGEKLFF. The CDR3 coding sequence is TGCGCCAGCGGTCCCGGGTCAGCGGGGGAAAAACTGTTTTTT.

On this clonotype itself: It may be a read error: a sequence one base away is much more abundant. The chain joins TRBV5-4 to TRBJ1-2; TRBD1 matches 11 bases. This CDR3 contains 17 residues. The ends lost 4 bases at V and 4 bases at J; junction bases unmatched: 12. Germline V lookup: CDR1 SGHNT, CDR2 YYREEE (reference sequence). The CDR3 region has the DNA TGTGCCAGCAGCCCTGGACAGGGGGCGCGTCTTTCCTATGGCTACACCTTC. Protein product: CASSPGQGARLSYGYTF.

This clonotype has a count of ten or more. The V gene is TRBV5-1, the J gene TRBJ2-5, with 8 positions matching TRBD1. The CDR3 runs 13 residues. The germline CDR1 and CDR2 sequences are SGHRS and YFSETQ. V gave up 4 bases and J gave up 4 bases; unmatched junction bases: 3. The CDR3 here is CASSGGTGETQYF. CDR3 in DNA: TGCGCCAGCAGCGGAGGGACAGGAGAGACCCAGTACTTC.

This clonotype was counted a few times. V and J are TRBV28 and TRBJ2-1, with TRBD1 identical over 8 bases. The CDR3 extends over 16 amino acids. The germline V gene encodes CDR1 MDHEN and CDR2 SYDVKM. Unmatched junction bases numbered 6, after V lost 5 bases and J lost 0 bases. This CDR3 is CASSPPGQASYNEQFF. CDR3 coding DNA: TGTGCCAGCAGTCCTCCGGGACAGGCCTCCTACAATGAGCAGTTCTTC.

V is TRBV12-3 or TRBV12-4 and J is TRBJ1-5; D gene uncertain. This CDR3 spans 15 amino acids. The germline V and J ends were trimmed by 2 bases and 6 bases, with 14 bases remaining between them. The chain's CDR3 is CASSLNPRSGQPQHF. The CDR3 DNA follows: TGTGCCAGCAGTTTAAACCCCAGGTCGGGTCAGCCCCAGCATTTT.

The V gene is TRBV28, the J gene TRBJ1-1, with D hard to call. Germline loops: CDR1 MDHEN, CDR2 SYDVKM. V lost 5 bases, J lost 4 bases, and 8 bases lay in between. The CDR3 spans 12 residues. The CDR3 DNA sequence: TGTGCCAGCAGTCCTCCCGTCACTGAAGCTTTCTTT. Amino acids: CASSPPVTEAFF. Full variable domain (missing parts from reference TRBV28 and TRBJ1-1): DVKVTQSSRYLVKRTGEKVFLECVQDMDHENMFWYRQDPGLGLRLIYFSYDVKMKEKGDIPEGYSVSREKKERFSLILESASTNQTSMYLCASSPPVTEAFFGQGTRLTVV.

V usage is TRBV10-3 and J usage is TRBJ1-2; D is unclear. Germline V gene data show CDR1 as ENHRY and CDR2 as SYGVKD. V dropped 4 bases and J dropped 8 bases, with 11 bases sitting between them. CDR3 size: 12 residues. CDR3 DNA sequence: TGTGCCATCAGTGGCGGGCGTCTGGGCTACACCTTC. Encoded protein: CAISGGRLGYTF.